This TCR beta chain was obtained from a study of blood T cell repertoires in COVID-19. Study-wide context: COVID-19 samples, acute and convalescent, were from the United States, Italy and Spain. In each case, the material was cDNA or gDNA derived from T cells, B-cell-depleted T cells, or PBMCs.

Germline CDR1 and CDR2: LGHNA and YSLEER. Germline trimming cut 3 bases from V and 2 bases from J; bases unmatched to any gene: 10. The CDR3 is made up of 18 amino acids. In the study's own analysis: Amplifying reference gene primers gave estimates of nucleated cell counts. Sequenced by immunoSEQ multiplex PCR; TCRdb stores in-frame clones only, minus some. V and J calls and clone size follow that table, whereas D and trimming were derived from the DNA. The sample holds under 200,000 clones; about 85% are singletons and the top ten take approximately 1.1%. Material for sequencing was peripheral blood. The V call is TRBV4-3, the J call TRBJ2-1; TRBD2 agrees at 10 bases. The receptor's source is a man aged 35 to 55 with acute or convalescent COVID-19. In nucleotides, the CDR3 is TGCGCCAGCAGCCAGGGGTGGGTAGCGGGGGGTACCTACAATGAGCAGTTCTTC. It encodes CASSQGWVAGGTYNEQFF.